These 6 T cell receptor beta chains were all obtained from the same sample, sequenced in a study of response to subunit inactivated influenza vaccine. TCRdb reanalysed the RT-PCR reads using MiXCR and keeps one entry per CDR3 protein. The sample records around 760,000 distinct CDR3 sequences, approximately 13% being singletons. The sample was PBMCs from blood, taken less than 15 days before vaccination. The receptors derive from a middle-aged man who received an inactivated influenza vaccine.

This clonotype was seen a handful of times. A read error may account for a junction end that differs from germline. This chain connects TRBV12-3 or TRBV12-4 to TRBJ2-7; the match to TRBD1 covers 9 bases. The length of the CDR3 is 12 residues. In DNA form, the CDR3 reads TGTGCCAGCAGTCGCGGAGGGACAGGGACCCTCTTC. This translates into CASSRGGTGTLF.

V gene TRBV29-1 combines with J gene TRBJ2-1; no reliable D call. The germline V and J ends were trimmed by 4 bases and 6 bases, with 13 bases remaining between them. CDR1 is SQVTM, CDR2 ANQGSEA, per germline. This CDR3 region has 13 residues. The CDR3 spells CSVAVISPNEQFF. The CDR3 DNA is TGCAGCGTTGCCGTAATCAGCCCCAATGAGCAGTTCTTC.

For this clonotype: The junction differs from germline at one of its ends, possibly a read error. The genes are TRBV10-3 and TRBJ2-5; 15 bases are a match to TRBD2. Germline CDR1 reads ENHRY; CDR2 reads SYGVKD. The CDR3 consists of 17 residues. The CDR3 nucleotides read TGTGCCTTCAGTTTATGGACTAGCGGGAGGGCCGGGAAGACCCAGTACTTC. Its translation is CAFSLWTSGRAGKTQYF.

The sample holds a few counts of this clonotype. The rearrangement joins TRBV7-2 to TRBJ2-5; tentative D call: TRBD1 (6 bases). V lost 1 base and J 5 bases, leaving 11 bases between the germline ends. From germline, CDR1 is SGHTA and CDR2 FQGNSA. This CDR3 has 14 amino acids. CDR3 sequence reads: CASSLGGHSETQYF. CDR3 nucleotide sequence: TGTGCCAGCAGCTTAGGGGGACATTCGGAGACCCAGTACTTC.

The V and J genes are TRBV29-1 and TRBJ2-7; 12 nucleotides agree with TRBD2. The CDR3 has 14 amino acids. The germline V gene has CDR1 SQVTM and CDR2 ANQGSEA. V shed 4 bases, J shed 4 bases, and the junction held 5 bases outside the gene matches. The CDR3 coding sequence is TGCAGCGTTGCCGGACTAGCGGGAAAGTACGAGCAGTACTTC. Amino acids: CSVAGLAGKYEQYF.

This clonotype was seen once. V and J are TRBV11-2 and TRBJ2-5; perhaps TRBD2 as D (5 bases). V lost 5 bases to trimming and J lost 1 base, with 11 bases between them. Germline V lookup: CDR1 SGHAT, CDR2 FQNNGV. This CDR3 comprises 14 residues. The CDR3 region has the DNA TGTGCCAGCAGCATCGGGATTCCCCAAGAGACCCAGTACTTC. Its translation: CASSIGIPQETQYF.